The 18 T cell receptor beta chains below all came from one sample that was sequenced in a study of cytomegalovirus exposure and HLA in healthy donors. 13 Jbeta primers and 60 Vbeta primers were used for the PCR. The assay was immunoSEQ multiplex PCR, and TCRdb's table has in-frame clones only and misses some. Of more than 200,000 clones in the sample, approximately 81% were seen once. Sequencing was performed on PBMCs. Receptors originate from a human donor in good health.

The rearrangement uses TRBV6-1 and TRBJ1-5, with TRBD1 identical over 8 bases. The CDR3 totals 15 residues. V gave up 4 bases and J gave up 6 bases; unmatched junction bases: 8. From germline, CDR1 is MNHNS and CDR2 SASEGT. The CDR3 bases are TGTGCCAGCAGTGGTGGACAGGGTCTGATTCAGCCCCAGCATTTT. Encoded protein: CASSGGQGLIQPQHF.

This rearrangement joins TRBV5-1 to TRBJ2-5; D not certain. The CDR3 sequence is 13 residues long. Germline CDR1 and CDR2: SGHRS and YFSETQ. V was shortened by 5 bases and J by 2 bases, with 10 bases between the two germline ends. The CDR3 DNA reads TGCGCCAGCAGTCTGGCACTACAAGAGACCCAGTACTTC. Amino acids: CASSLALQETQYF.

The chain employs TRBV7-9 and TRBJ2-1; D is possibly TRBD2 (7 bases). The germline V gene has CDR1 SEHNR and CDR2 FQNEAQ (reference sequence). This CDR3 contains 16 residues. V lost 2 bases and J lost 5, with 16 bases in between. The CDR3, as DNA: TGTGCCAGCAGCTTATTGGGGCGGGGGCAGGACAATGAGCAGTTCTTC. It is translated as CASSLLGRGQDNEQFF. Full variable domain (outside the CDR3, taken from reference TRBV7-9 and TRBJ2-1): DTGVSQNPRHKITKRGQNVTFRCDPISEHNRLYWYRQTLGQGPEFLTYFQNEAQLEKSRLLSDRFSAERPKGSFSTLEIQRTEQGDSAMYLCASSLLGRGQDNEQFFGPGTRLTVL.

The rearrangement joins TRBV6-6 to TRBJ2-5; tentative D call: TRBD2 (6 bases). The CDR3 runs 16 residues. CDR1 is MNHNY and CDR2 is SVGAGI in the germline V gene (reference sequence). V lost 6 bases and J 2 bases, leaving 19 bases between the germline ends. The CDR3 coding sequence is TGTGCCAGCAGCCTCGGGGCTAGCGTCAATCAAGAGACCCAGTACTTC. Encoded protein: CASSLGASVNQETQYF.

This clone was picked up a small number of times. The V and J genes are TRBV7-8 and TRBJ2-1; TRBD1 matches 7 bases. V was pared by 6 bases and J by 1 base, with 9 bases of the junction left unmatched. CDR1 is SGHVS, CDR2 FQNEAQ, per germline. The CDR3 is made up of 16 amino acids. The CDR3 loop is CASRQGLDLSYNEQFF. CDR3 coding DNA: TGTGCCAGCAGACAGGGGCTTGATCTTTCCTACAATGAGCAGTTCTTC. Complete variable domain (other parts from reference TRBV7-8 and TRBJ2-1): GAGVSQSPRYKVAKRGQDVALRCDPISGHVSLFWYQQALGQGPEFLTYFQNEAQLDKSGLPSDRFFAERPEGSVSTLKIQRTQQEDSAVYLCASRQGLDLSYNEQFFGPGTRLTVL.

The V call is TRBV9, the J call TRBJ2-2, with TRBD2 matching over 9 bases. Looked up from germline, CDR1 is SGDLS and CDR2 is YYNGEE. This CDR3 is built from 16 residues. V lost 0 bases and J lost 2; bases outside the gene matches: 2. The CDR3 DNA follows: TGTGCCAGCAGCGTAGATAGCGGGAGAAACACCGGGGAGCTGTTTTTT. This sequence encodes CASSVDSGRNTGELFF. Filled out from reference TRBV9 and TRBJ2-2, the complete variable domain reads DSGVTQTPKHLITATGQRVTLRCSPRSGDLSVYWYQQSLDQGLQFLIQYYNGEERAKGNILERFSAQQFPDLHSELNLSSLELGDSALYFCASSVDSGRNTGELFFGEGSRLTVL.

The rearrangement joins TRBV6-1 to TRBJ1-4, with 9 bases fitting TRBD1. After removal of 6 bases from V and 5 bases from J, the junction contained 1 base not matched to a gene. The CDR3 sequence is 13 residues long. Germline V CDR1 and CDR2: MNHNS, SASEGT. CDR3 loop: CASRGTGNEKLFF. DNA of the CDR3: TGTGCCAGCAGGGGGACAGGGAATGAAAAACTGTTTTTT.

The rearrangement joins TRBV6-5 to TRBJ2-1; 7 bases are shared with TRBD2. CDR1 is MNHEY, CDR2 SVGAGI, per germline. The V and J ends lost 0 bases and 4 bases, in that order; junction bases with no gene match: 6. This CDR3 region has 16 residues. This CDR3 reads CASSYSSSGRYNEQFF. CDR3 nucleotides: TGTGCCAGCAGTTACTCGAGTAGCGGGCGGTACAATGAGCAGTTCTTC.

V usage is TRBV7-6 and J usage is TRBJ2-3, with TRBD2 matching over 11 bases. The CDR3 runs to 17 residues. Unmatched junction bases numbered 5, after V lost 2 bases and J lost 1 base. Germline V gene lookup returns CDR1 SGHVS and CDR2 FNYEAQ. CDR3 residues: CASSLTLAGGRTDTQYF. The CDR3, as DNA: TGTGCCAGCAGCTTAACCCTAGCGGGAGGACGCACAGATACGCAGTATTTT.

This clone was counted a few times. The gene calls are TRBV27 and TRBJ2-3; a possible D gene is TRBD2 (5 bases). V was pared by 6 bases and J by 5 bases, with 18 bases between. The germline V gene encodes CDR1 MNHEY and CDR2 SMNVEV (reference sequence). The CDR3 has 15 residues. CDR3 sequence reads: CASSHSYGGGDTQYF. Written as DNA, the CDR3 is TGTGCCAGCAGCCACTCATACGGAGGCGGAGATACGCAGTATTTT.

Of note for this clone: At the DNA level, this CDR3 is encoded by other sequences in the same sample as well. The CDR3 DNA follows: TGTGCCAGTAGACAGGACTATTCGAATCGTGCTGAAAAACTGTTTTTT. It translates to CASRQDYSNRAEKLFF. This sequence joins TRBV19 and TRBJ1-4; D may be TRBD1 (5 bases). Germline V gene data show CDR1 as LNHDA and CDR2 as SQIVND (reference sequence). The V end was cut by 6 bases, the J end by 7 bases, with 21 bases between. The CDR3 covers 16 residues. The complete variable domain, with remaining parts taken from reference TRBV19 and TRBJ1-4, reads DGGITQSPKYLFRKEGQNVTLSCEQNLNHDAMYWYRQDPGQGLRLIYYSQIVNDFQKGDIAEGYSVSREKKESFPLTVTSAQKNPTAFYLCASRQDYSNRAEKLFFGSGTQLSVL.

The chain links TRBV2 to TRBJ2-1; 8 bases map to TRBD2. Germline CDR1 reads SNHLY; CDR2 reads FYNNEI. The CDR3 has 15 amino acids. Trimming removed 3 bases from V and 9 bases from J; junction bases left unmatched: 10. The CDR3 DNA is TGTGCCAGCAGTGAGGACGGGGTAGCGGGAAGTGAGCAGTTCTTC. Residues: CASSEDGVAGSEQFF. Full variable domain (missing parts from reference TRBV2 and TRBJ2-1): EPEVTQTPSHQVTQMGQEVILRCVPISNHLYFYWYRQILGQKVEFLVSFYNNEISEKSEIFDDQFSVERPDGSNFTLKIRSTKLEDSAMYFCASSEDGVAGSEQFFGPGTRLTVL.

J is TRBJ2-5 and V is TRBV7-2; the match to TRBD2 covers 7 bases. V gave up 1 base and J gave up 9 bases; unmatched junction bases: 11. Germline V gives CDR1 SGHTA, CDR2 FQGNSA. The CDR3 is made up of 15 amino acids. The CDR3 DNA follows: TGTGCCAGCAGCTTAGGGGGACTATACCAGGAGGCCCAGTACTTC. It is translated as CASSLGGLYQEAQYF.

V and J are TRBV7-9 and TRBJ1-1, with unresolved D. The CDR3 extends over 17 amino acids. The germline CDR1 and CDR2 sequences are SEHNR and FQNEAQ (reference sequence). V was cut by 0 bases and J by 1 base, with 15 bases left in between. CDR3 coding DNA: TGTGCCAGCAGCTTAGCGAATCGGGGAAGAGGGAACACTGAAGCTTTCTTT. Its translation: CASSLANRGRGNTEAFF.

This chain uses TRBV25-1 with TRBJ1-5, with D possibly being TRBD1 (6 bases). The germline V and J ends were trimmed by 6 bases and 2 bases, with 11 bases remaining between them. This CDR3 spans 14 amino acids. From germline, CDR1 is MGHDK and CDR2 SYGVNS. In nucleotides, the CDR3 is TGTGCCAGCAGGGGGGGGCTGCGCAATCAGCCCCAGCATTTT. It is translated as CASRGGLRNQPQHF.

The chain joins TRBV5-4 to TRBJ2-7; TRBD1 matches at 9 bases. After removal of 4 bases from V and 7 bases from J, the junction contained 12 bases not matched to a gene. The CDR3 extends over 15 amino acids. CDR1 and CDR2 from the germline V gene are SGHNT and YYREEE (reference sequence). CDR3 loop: CASSQAGGQGSEQYF. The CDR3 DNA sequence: TGTGCCAGCAGCCAGGCAGGGGGACAGGGAAGTGAGCAGTACTTC. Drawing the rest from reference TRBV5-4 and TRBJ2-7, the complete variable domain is ETGVTQSPTHLIKTRGQQVTLRCSSQSGHNTVSWYQQALGQGPQFIFQYYREEENGRGNFPPRFSGLQFPNYSSELNVNALELDDSALYLCASSQAGGQGSEQYFGPGTRLTVT.

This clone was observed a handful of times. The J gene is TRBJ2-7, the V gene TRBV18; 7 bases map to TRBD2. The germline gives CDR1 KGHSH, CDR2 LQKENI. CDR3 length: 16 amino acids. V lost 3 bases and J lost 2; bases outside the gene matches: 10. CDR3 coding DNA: TGTGCCAGCTCACCTCCCGAAGTAGCGGGTACCTACGAGCAGTACTTC. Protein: CASSPPEVAGTYEQYF.

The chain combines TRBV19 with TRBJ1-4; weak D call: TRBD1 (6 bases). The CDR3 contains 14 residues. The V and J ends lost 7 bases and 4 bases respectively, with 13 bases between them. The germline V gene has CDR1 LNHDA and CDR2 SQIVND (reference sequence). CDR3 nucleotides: TGTGCCAGTAACGGGGGGCGCATTAATGAAAAACTGTTTTTT. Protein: CASNGGRINEKLFF.